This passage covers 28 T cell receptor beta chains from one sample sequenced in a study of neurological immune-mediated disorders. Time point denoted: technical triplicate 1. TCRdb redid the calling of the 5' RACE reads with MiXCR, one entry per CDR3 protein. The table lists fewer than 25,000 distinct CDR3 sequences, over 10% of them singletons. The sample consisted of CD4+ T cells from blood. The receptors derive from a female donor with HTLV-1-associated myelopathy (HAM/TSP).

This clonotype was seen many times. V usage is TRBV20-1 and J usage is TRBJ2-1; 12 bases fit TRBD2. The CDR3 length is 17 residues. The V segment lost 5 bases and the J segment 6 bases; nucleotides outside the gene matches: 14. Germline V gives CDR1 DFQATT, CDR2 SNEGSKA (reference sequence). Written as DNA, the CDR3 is TGCAGTGCTCCCTCTAGCGGGAGGGCCCTTTTGACCAATGAGCAGTTCTTC. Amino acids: CSAPSSGRALLTNEQFF.

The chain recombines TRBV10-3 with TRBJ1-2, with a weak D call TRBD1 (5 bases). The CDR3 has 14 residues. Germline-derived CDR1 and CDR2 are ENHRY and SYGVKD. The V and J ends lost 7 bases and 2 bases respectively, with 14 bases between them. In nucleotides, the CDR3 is TGTGCCATCACCGTGGGGCTCGCGAACTATGGCTACACCTTC. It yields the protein CAITVGLANYGYTF.

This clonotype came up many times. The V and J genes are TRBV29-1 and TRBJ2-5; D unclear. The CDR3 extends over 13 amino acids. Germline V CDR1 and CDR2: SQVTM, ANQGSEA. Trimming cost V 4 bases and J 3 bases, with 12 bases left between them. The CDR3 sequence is CSVGTTGKETQYF. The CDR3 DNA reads TGCAGCGTTGGGACGACTGGAAAAGAGACCCAGTACTTC. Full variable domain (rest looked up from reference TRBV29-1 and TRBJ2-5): SAVISQKPSRDICQRGTSLTIQCQVDSQVTMMFWYRQQPGQSLTLIATANQGSEATYESGFVIDKFPISRPNLTFSTLTVSNMSPEDSSIYLCSVGTTGKETQYFGPGTRLLVL.

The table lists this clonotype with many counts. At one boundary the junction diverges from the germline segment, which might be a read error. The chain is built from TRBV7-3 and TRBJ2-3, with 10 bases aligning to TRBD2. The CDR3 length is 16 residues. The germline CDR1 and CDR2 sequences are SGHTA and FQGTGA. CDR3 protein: CASNLQAGGGTDTQYF. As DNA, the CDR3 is TGTGCCAGCAACTTACAAGCGGGAGGGGGCACAGATACGCAGTATTTT.

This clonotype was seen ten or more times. CDR3 coding DNA: TGCAGTGCCACCATCCAGGCGGGTAGCAATCAGCCCCAGCATTTT. This encodes CSATIQAGSNQPQHF. This chain uses TRBV20-1 with TRBJ1-5; no reliable D call. The CDR3 runs 15 residues. The V end lost 6 bases, the J end lost 0 bases, and 15 bases lay between the germline ends. Germline V gene lookup returns CDR1 DFQATT and CDR2 SNEGSKA (reference sequence).

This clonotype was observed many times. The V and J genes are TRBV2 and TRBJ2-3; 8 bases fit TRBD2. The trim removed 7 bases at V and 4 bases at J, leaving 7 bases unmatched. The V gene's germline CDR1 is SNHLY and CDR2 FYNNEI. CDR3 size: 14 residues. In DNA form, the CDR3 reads TGTGCCAGCAAACCGGGGGGGGGTGCAGATACGCAGTATTTT. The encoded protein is CASKPGGGADTQYF.

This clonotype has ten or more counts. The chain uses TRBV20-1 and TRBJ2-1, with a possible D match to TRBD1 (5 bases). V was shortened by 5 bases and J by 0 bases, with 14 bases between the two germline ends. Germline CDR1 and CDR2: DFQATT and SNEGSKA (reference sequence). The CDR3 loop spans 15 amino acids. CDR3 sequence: CSAYQRQSSYNEQFF. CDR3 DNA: TGCAGTGCTTACCAGAGACAGAGCTCCTACAATGAGCAGTTCTTC.

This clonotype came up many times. The CDR3 region has the DNA TGCAGTGCACTGAAGAACACCGGGGAGCTGTTTTTT. Its translation: CSALKNTGELFF. This chain uses TRBV20-1 with TRBJ2-2; D not resolved. The CDR3 has 12 amino acids. CDR1 DFQATT and CDR2 SNEGSKA come from the germline V gene (reference sequence). V shed 6 bases and J shed 1 base, with 6 bases lying between them.

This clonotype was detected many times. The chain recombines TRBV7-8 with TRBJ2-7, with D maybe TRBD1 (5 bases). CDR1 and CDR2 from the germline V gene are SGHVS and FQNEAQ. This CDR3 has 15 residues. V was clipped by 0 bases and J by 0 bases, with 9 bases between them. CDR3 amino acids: CASSLATTVSYEQYF. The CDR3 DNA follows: TGTGCCAGCAGCTTAGCGACGACAGTCTCCTACGAGCAGTACTTC.

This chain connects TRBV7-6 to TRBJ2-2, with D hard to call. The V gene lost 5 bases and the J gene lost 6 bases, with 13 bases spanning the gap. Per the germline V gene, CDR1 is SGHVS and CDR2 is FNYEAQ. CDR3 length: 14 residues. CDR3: CASSATLPAGELFF. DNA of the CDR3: TGTGCCAGCAGCGCAACATTGCCCGCCGGGGAGCTGTTTTTT. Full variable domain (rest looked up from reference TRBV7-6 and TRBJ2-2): GAGVSQSPRYKVTKRGQDVALRCDPISGHVSLYWYRQALGQGPEFLTYFNYEAQQDKSGLPNDRFSAERPEGSISTLTIQRTEQRDSAMYRCASSATLPAGELFFGEGSRLTVL.

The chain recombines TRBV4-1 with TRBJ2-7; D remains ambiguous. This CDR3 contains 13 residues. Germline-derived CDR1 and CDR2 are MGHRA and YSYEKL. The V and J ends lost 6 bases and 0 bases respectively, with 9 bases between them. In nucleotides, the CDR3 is TGCGCCAGCAGAAGTGTTAGCTCCTACGAGCAGTACTTC. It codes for CASRSVSSYEQYF.

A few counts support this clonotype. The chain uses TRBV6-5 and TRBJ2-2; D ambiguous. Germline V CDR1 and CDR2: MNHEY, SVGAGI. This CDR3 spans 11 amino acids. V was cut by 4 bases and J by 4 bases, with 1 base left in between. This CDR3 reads CASSSTGELFF. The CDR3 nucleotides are TGTGCCAGCAGTTCCACCGGGGAGCTGTTTTTT.

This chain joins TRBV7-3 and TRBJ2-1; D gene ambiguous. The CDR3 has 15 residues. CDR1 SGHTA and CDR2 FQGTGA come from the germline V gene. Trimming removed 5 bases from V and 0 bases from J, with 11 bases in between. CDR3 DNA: TGTGCCAGCAGCCTCGGAGTAGGCTCCTACAATGAGCAGTTCTTC. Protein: CASSLGVGSYNEQFF.

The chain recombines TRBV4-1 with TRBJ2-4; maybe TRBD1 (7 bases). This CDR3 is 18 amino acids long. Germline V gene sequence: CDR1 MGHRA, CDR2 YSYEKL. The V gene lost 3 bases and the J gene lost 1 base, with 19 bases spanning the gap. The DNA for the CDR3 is TGCGCCAGCAGCCAGGAGGGGGCAACCCAACCGGCCAAAAACATTCAGTACTTC. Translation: CASSQEGATQPAKNIQYF.

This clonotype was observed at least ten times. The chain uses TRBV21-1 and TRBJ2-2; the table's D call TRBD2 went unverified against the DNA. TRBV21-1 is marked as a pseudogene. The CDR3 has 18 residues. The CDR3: CASSKGRGRQGNTGELFF. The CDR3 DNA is TGTGCCAGCAGCAAAGGGCGGGGTAGGCAGGGCAACACCGGGGAGCTGTTTTTT.

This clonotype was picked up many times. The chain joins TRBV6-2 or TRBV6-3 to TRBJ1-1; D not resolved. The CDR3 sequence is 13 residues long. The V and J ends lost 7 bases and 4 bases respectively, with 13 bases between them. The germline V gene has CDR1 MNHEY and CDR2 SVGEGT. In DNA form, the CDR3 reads TGTGCCAGCACCAACGAAAGAGGCACTGAAGCTTTCTTT. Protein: CASTNERGTEAFF.

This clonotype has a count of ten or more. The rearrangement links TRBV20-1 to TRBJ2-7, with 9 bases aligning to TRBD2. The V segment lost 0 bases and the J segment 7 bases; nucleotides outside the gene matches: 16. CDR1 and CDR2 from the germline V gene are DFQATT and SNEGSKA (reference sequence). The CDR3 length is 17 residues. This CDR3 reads CSARDAVTSGSGGEQYF. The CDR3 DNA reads TGCAGTGCTAGAGATGCAGTAACTAGCGGGTCCGGGGGGGAGCAGTACTTC.

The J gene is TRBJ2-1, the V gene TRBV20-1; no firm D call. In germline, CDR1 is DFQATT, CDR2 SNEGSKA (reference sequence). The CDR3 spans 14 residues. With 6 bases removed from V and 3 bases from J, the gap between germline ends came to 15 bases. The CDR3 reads CSAPPGGDYNEQFF. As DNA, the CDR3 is TGCAGTGCCCCCCCCGGTGGGGACTACAATGAGCAGTTCTTC.

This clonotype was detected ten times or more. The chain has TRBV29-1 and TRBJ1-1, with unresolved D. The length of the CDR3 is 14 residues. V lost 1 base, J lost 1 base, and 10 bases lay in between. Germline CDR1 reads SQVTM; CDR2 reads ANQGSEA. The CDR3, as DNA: TGCAGCGTTGAAGGGCCAGGTAGGAACACTGAAGCTTTCTTT. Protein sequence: CSVEGPGRNTEAFF.

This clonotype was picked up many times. The CDR3 coding sequence is TGTGCCATCAGTACTAGCGGATTCTACAATGAGCAGTTCTTC. Amino acid sequence: CAISTSGFYNEQFF. V is TRBV10-3 and J is TRBJ2-1; 8 nucleotides agree with TRBD2. V gave up 5 bases and J gave up 3 bases; unmatched junction bases: 3. From germline, CDR1 is ENHRY and CDR2 SYGVKD. The CDR3 sequence is 14 residues long.

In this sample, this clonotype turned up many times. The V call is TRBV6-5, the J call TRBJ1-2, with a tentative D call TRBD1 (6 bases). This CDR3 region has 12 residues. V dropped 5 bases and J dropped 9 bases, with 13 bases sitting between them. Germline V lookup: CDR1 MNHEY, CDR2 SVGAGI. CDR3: CASSPGVESYTF. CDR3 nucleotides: TGTGCCAGCAGTCCAGGGGTTGAAAGCTACACCTTC.

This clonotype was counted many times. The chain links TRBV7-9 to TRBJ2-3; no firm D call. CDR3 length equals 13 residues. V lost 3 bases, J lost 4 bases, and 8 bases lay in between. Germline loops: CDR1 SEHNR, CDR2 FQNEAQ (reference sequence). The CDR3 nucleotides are TGTGCCAGCAGCTTGGGCGGATCAGATACGCAGTATTTT. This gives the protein CASSLGGSDTQYF.

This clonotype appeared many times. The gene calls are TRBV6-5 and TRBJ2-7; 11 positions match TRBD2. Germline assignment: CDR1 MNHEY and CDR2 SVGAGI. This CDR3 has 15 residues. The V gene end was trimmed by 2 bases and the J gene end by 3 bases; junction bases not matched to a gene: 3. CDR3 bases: TGTGCCAGCAGTTACCATAGCGGGGGGGGCTACGAGCAGTACTTC. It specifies CASSYHSGGGYEQYF.

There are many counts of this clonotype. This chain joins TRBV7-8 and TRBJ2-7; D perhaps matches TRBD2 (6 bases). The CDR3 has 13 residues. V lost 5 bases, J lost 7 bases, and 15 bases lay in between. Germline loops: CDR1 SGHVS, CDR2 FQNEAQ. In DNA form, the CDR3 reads TGTGCCAGCAGCAAAGGACGGGAGACAGAGCAGTACTTC. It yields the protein CASSKGRETEQYF.

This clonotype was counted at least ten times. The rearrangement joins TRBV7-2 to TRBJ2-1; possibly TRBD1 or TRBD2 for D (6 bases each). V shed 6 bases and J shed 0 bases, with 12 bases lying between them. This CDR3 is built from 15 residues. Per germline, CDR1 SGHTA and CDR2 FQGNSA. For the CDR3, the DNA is TGTGCCAGCAGTTTGGGGGGCGGCTCCTACAATGAGCAGTTCTTC. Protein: CASSLGGGSYNEQFF.

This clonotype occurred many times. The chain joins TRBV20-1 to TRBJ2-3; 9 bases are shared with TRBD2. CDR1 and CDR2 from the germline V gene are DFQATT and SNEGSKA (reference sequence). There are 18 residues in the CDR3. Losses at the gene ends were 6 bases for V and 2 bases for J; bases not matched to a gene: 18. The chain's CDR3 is CSASSARGGQTNTDTQYF. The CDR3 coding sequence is TGCAGTGCGTCCTCCGCGCGGGGGGGCCAAACAAACACAGATACGCAGTATTTT.

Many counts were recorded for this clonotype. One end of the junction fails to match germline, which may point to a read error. The CDR3 spells CASSRFGQGNEQFF. For the CDR3, the DNA is TGTGCTAGCAGCCGCTTCGGACAGGGTAATGAGCAGTTCTTC. This chain links TRBV7-7 with TRBJ2-1; 8 bases are a match to TRBD1. This CDR3 is 14 amino acids long. Germline values: CDR1 SSHAT, CDR2 FNYEAQ (reference sequence). Full variable domain (missing parts from reference TRBV7-7 and TRBJ2-1): GAGVSQSPRYKVTKRGQDVTLRCDPISSHATLYWYQQALGQGPEFLTYFNYEAQPDKSGLPSDRFSAERPEGSISTLTIQRTEQRDSAMYRCASSRFGQGNEQFFGPGTRLTVL.

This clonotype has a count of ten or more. In DNA, the CDR3 is TGCAGTGCTGGAGCGGGAGGGCCGAGCGAGCAGTACTTC. Protein: CSAGAGGPSEQYF. The gene calls are TRBV20-1 and TRBJ2-7; 10 bases fit TRBD2. Germline trimming cut 5 bases from V and 6 bases from J; bases unmatched to any gene: 7. The CDR3 is 13 amino acids. The germline gives CDR1 DFQATT, CDR2 SNEGSKA (reference sequence).